Presented here are 22 T cell receptor beta chains from one specimen sequenced in a study of T cell responses to AZD1222 COVID-19 vaccine. Using immunoSEQ multiplex PCR, the repertoire was profiled, and TCRdb retains in-frame clones only, with some absent. Of 110,000 to 150,000 clones listed, about 91% were seen once; the top ten hold 2.5% to 3.5%. This sample comprised peripheral blood, obtained on day 0 of AZD1222 vaccination. These receptors originate from an adult in good health.

The chain carries TRBV7-2 and TRBJ2-1, with 8 positions matching TRBD2. The trim removed 4 bases at V and 2 bases at J, leaving 7 bases unmatched. The CDR3 totals 16 residues. CDR1 is SGHTA and CDR2 is FQGNSA in the germline V gene. The DNA of the CDR3 is TGTGCCAGCAGCTCCCCGACTAGCGCCACCTACAATGAGCAGTTCTTC. Protein sequence: CASSSPTSATYNEQFF.

This rearrangement joins TRBV30 to TRBJ2-7; D unresolved. Germline assignment: CDR1 GTSNPN and CDR2 SVGIG (reference sequence). This CDR3 region has 12 residues. Trimming pared 4 bases from V and 1 base from J, leaving 8 bases between. CDR3 in DNA: TGTGCCTGGAACCTTCAATCCTACGAGCAGTACTTC. Protein: CAWNLQSYEQYF.

The chain couples TRBV7-9 to TRBJ1-4; tentatively, D is TRBD1 (6 bases). V was trimmed by 5 bases and J by 7 bases, leaving 20 bases between them. The germline V gene has CDR1 SEHNR and CDR2 FQNEAQ (reference sequence). This CDR3 is built from 16 residues. The CDR3 loop is CASSTPLGGTSEKLFF. The CDR3, as DNA: TGTGCCAGCAGCACCCCACTGGGGGGGACAAGTGAAAAACTGTTTTTT.

The chain has TRBV7-9 and TRBJ2-1; no firm D call. This CDR3 spans 10 amino acids. Germline V gene sequence: CDR1 SEHNR, CDR2 FQNEAQ (reference sequence). The V end lost 5 bases, the J end lost 14 bases, and 10 bases lay between the germline ends. CDR3 amino acids: CASSLGSEFF. The DNA of the CDR3 is TGTGCCAGCAGCCTAGGGTCGGAGTTCTTC.

The V and J genes are TRBV14 and TRBJ1-1; D unresolved. There are 13 residues in the CDR3. The ends were cut back, 4 bases at V and 0 bases at J, with 6 bases in the middle. Germline values: CDR1 SGHDN, CDR2 FVKESK. CDR3 sequence reads: CASSLAMNTEAFF. The CDR3, as DNA: TGTGCCAGCAGCCTGGCCATGAACACTGAAGCTTTCTTT. Combining the CDR3 with reference TRBV14 and TRBJ1-1 gives the whole variable domain EAGVTQFPSHSVIEKGQTVTLRCDPISGHDNLYWYRRVMGKEIKFLLHFVKESKQDESGMPNNRFLAERTGGTYSTLKVQPAELEDSGVYFCASSLAMNTEAFFGQGTRLTVV.

The chain employs TRBV30 and TRBJ2-1; maybe TRBD2 (5 bases). The CDR3 extends over 11 amino acids. Trimming cost V 6 bases and J 11 bases, with 14 bases left between them. Per the germline V gene, CDR1 is GTSNPN and CDR2 is SVGIG (reference sequence). The CDR3 DNA reads TGTGCCTGCCACGACTACGGTCAGCAGTTCTTC. Its translation is CACHDYGQQFF. The full variable domain, with the rest looked up from reference TRBV30 and TRBJ2-1, is SQTIHQWPATLVQPVGSPLSLECTVEGTSNPNLYWYRQAAGRGLQLLFYSVGIGQISSEVPQNLSASRPQDRQFILSSKKLLLSDSGFYLCACHDYGQQFFGPGTRLTVL.

V is TRBV5-1 and J is TRBJ1-4, with D unresolved. The germline V and J ends were trimmed by 0 bases and 3 bases, with 6 bases remaining between them. The CDR3 is made up of 14 amino acids. Per germline, CDR1 SGHRS and CDR2 YFSETQ. CDR3 DNA: TGCGCCAGCAGCTTGGTGGGGTCTAATGAAAAACTGTTTTTT. This sequence encodes CASSLVGSNEKLFF.

V and J are TRBV10-3 and TRBJ1-2; 9 bases match TRBD1. V lost 4 bases, J lost 8 bases, and 11 bases stayed unmatched. The germline V gene has CDR1 ENHRY and CDR2 SYGVKD. The CDR3 is made up of 15 amino acids. The CDR3 DNA sequence: TGTGCCATCAGTGGGGGGGACAGGGAAGGAAAAGGCTACACCTTC. Its translation is CAISGGDREGKGYTF.

CDR3 protein: CASSLSGQGGNTIYF. CDR3 sequence (DNA): TGTGCCAGCAGCCTTAGCGGACAGGGGGGAAACACCATATATTTT. This sequence joins TRBV6-5 and TRBJ1-3; 9 bases map to TRBD1. Looked up from germline, CDR1 is MNHEY and CDR2 is SVGAGI. V was pared by 6 bases and J by 4 bases, with 7 bases of the junction left unmatched. This CDR3 has 15 amino acids.

The chain combines TRBV11-3 with TRBJ2-1, with 9 bases matching TRBD2. In germline, CDR1 is SGHNT, CDR2 YENEEA. This CDR3 contains 15 residues. J gave up 9 bases and V 5 bases, and 11 bases lay outside the gene matches. The CDR3 loop reads CASSLRGGRASEQFF. DNA for the CDR3: TGTGCCAGCAGCCTGAGGGGCGGGAGGGCCTCTGAGCAGTTCTTC.

The chain is built from TRBV10-2 and TRBJ2-1; 10 bases line up with TRBD1. The germline CDR1 and CDR2 sequences are WSHSY and SAAADI. Losses at the gene ends were 6 bases for V and 8 bases for J; bases not matched to a gene: 10. The CDR3 is 15 amino acids. The CDR3 nucleotides are TGCGCCAGCAGCCCCGACAGGGGGCTTTTTGATGAGCAGTTCTTC. Its protein product is CASSPDRGLFDEQFF.

V usage is TRBV5-1 and J usage is TRBJ2-3; 7 bases agree with TRBD1. V shed 4 bases, J shed 6 bases, and the junction held 5 bases outside the gene matches. Germline assignment: CDR1 SGHRS and CDR2 YFSETQ. The CDR3 is made up of 13 amino acids. The CDR3 loop is CASSDRVADTQYF. CDR3 bases: TGCGCCAGCAGCGACAGGGTAGCCGATACGCAGTATTTT.

The genes are TRBV9 and TRBJ1-4; the D is unclear. The CDR3 covers 14 residues. Trimming pared 3 bases from V and 4 bases from J, leaving 10 bases between. Germline V gene lookup returns CDR1 SGDLS and CDR2 YYNGEE. The CDR3: CASSASHSNEKLFF. The CDR3 DNA is TGTGCCAGCAGCGCGTCCCACAGTAATGAAAAACTGTTTTTT. Full variable domain (missing parts from reference TRBV9 and TRBJ1-4): DSGVTQTPKHLITATGQRVTLRCSPRSGDLSVYWYQQSLDQGLQFLIQYYNGEERAKGNILERFSAQQFPDLHSELNLSSLELGDSALYFCASSASHSNEKLFFGSGTQLSVL.

This clone was recorded a few times. The V gene is TRBV28, the J gene TRBJ1-1; D remains ambiguous. This CDR3 is 12 amino acids long. The germline CDR1 and CDR2 sequences are MDHEN and SYDVKM. Trimming cost V 6 bases and J 4 bases, with 9 bases left between them. In DNA, the CDR3 is TGTGCCAGCAGGCCCTCGGTCACTGAAGCTTTCTTT. Amino acids: CASRPSVTEAFF.

The chain is built from TRBV25-1 and TRBJ1-2, with D perhaps TRBD1 (6 bases). The V gene's germline CDR1 is MGHDK and CDR2 SYGVNS. The CDR3 has 13 residues. Trimming removed 6 bases at V and 8 bases at J, with 16 bases between. The CDR3 DNA is TGTGCCAGCAGAACCCAGAGAGGACAGGGCTACACCTTC. Translating it yields CASRTQRGQGYTF.

This clone was detected once. The V call is TRBV5-5, the J call TRBJ1-4; the match to TRBD1 covers 7 bases. J was trimmed by 4 bases and V by 1 base; bases with no gene match: 7. CDR3 length equals 16 residues. Germline CDR1 and CDR2: SGHKS and YYEKEE (reference sequence). This CDR3 is CASSLTTGRYNEKLFF. CDR3 sequence (DNA): TGTGCCAGCAGCTTGACGACAGGGAGATATAATGAAAAACTGTTTTTT.

This chain connects TRBV7-9 to TRBJ1-2; no reliable D call. CDR3 length equals 15 residues. Between the trimmed V and J ends, which lost 5 bases and 7 bases, there was a span of 20 bases. CDR1 is SEHNR and CDR2 is FQNEAQ in the germline V gene (reference sequence). CDR3 amino acids: CASSHRNLEGGGYTF. The CDR3 region has the DNA TGTGCCAGCAGCCATAGGAATCTCGAGGGCGGTGGCTACACCTTC.

CDR3 bases: TGCAGTGCTGGCGAGAGGGCGCAGTATTTT. Its translation is CSAGERAQYF. This chain uses TRBV20-1 with TRBJ2-3, with D maybe TRBD2 (5 bases). The ends were cut back, 5 bases at V and 10 bases at J, with 10 bases in the middle. The CDR3 runs 10 residues. Germline CDR1 is DFQATT and CDR2 is SNEGSKA (reference sequence).

This clone has just one count. The J gene is TRBJ1-4, the V gene TRBV2; 8 nucleotides agree with TRBD1. The germline V gene encodes CDR1 SNHLY and CDR2 FYNNEI. V shed 4 bases and J 7 bases; nucleotides not matched to a gene: 2. This CDR3 is built from 13 residues. The CDR3 DNA follows: TGTGCCAGCAGTGGGACAGGGTTTGAAAAACTGTTTTTT. It specifies CASSGTGFEKLFF.

This clone has just one count. V is TRBV29-1 and J is TRBJ2-3, with 9 bases aligning to TRBD2. Germline V gene lookup returns CDR1 SQVTM and CDR2 ANQGSEA. The V segment lost 5 bases and the J segment 10 bases; nucleotides outside the gene matches: 25. The CDR3 sequence is 18 residues long. The CDR3 protein is CSVSPSVLAGTRWEAQYF. The CDR3 DNA sequence: TGCAGCGTTTCCCCGAGCGTCCTAGCGGGGACGCGTTGGGAGGCGCAGTATTTT.

V is TRBV10-2 and J is TRBJ1-3; a possible D gene is TRBD1 (6 bases). Germline values: CDR1 WSHSY, CDR2 SAAADI. The CDR3 has 13 amino acids. The V end lost 8 bases, the J end lost 4 bases, and 12 bases lay between the germline ends. The CDR3 nucleotides read TGCGCCAGCGGAACAGGGTTGGGAAACACCATATATTTT. Translating gives CASGTGLGNTIYF.

The rearrangement links TRBV7-7 to TRBJ2-3, with 16 bases aligning to TRBD2. Unmatched junction bases numbered 11, after V lost 4 bases and J lost 1 base. The CDR3 has 20 residues. CDR1 SSHAT and CDR2 FNYEAQ come from the germline V gene (reference sequence). CDR3 sequence (DNA): TGTGCCAGCAGCTCACGACTGGGACTAGCGGGAGGGCTGGGCACAGATACGCAGTATTTT. The encoded protein is CASSSRLGLAGGLGTDTQYF.